The 7 T cell receptor beta chains below all came from one sample that was sequenced in a study of tumor-infiltrating lymphocytes in primary liver carcinoma. Between about 17 and 34 mg of unsorted bulk tissue served as the source from which RNA and DNA were co-extracted. Total RNA (approximately 450 ng) served as template for TCR beta cDNA synthesis primed by a constant-region primer. ARM-PCR, slightly modified, supplied the TCR beta libraries through three nested multiplex PCR rounds. Forward primers for TRBV1-TRBV30 and a C-beta reverse primer served the first two PCR rounds, at roughly 10 cycles each. MiXCR, applied by TCRdb to the multiplex PCR reads, yields one record per CDR3 protein. Seen here are approximately 37,000 distinct CDR3 sequences, just under 75% observed once, and the top ten hold roughly 15%. The sequencing sample was made of liver tumor tissue from sampling region 4. The subset is: tumor region T4, right-lateral pole. Source of these receptors: a man aged 40-50 years with primary liver carcinoma and hepatitis B virus infection.

Comment on this clonotype: At one of its ends the junction is not consistent with the germline gene, which may arise from a read error. The chain has TRBV11-3 and TRBJ2-1; unclear D gene. The CDR3 runs 12 residues. CDR1 and CDR2 from the germline V gene are SGHNT and YENEEA. CDR3 sequence (DNA): TGTGCCAGCAGCTTATATGCCTATGAGCAGTTCTTT. Residues: CASSLYAYEQFF. The full variable domain, rest sourced from reference TRBV11-3 and TRBJ2-1, is EAGVVQSPRYKIIEKKQPVAFWCNPISGHNTLYWYLQNLGQGPELLIRYENEEAVDDSQLPKDRFSAERLKGVDSTLKIQPAELGDSAVYLCASSLYAYEQFFGPGTRLTVL.

Concerning this clonotype itself: At one end, the junction sequence differs from germline, possibly due to a read error. V is TRBV6-2 or TRBV6-3 and J is TRBJ2-3; no definite D call. Germline V lookup: CDR1 MNHEY, CDR2 SVGEGT. CDR3 size: 12 residues. As DNA, the CDR3 is TGTGGCAGCAGGCCCTCTGGGGATACGCACTATTTT. Protein product: CGSRPSGDTHYF.

This clonotype is labeled as large. The chain is built from TRBV29-1 and TRBJ1-1; no clear D gene. The V gene's germline CDR1 is SQVTM and CDR2 ANQGSEA. V lost 6 bases and J lost 2, with 7 bases in between. The CDR3 runs to 11 residues. CDR3 nucleotide sequence: TGCAGCGTCCGCGATAACACTGAAGCTTTCTTT. Residues: CSVRDNTEAFF.

CDR3: CASMGRRPYEQYF. CDR3 coding DNA: TGTGCCAGCATGGGGAGGCGACCCTACGAGCAGTACTTC. V and J are TRBV11-1 and TRBJ2-7, with D tentatively TRBD2 (6 bases). V was shortened by 7 bases and J by 2 bases, with 12 bases between the two germline ends. Germline values: CDR1 SGHAT, CDR2 FQDESV (reference sequence). This CDR3 spans 13 amino acids.

The chain employs TRBV14 and TRBJ2-1; D is uncertain. The germline V and J ends were trimmed by 6 bases and 5 bases, with 20 bases remaining between them. The CDR3 spans 16 residues. CDR1 and CDR2 (germline): SGHDN, FVKESK. CDR3 coding DNA: TGTGCCAGCAGAGCCGTAGCTGGATGGCTAAACAATGAGCAGTTCTTC. Protein: CASRAVAGWLNNEQFF.

Concerning this clonotype itself: At one boundary the junction diverges from the germline segment, which might be a read error. The chain couples TRBV28 to TRBJ1-2, with 10 positions matching TRBD1. CDR1 and CDR2 (germline): MDHEN, SYDVKM. The CDR3 loop spans 15 amino acids. CDR3 sequence: CASSSRQGARYGYTF. In DNA, the CDR3 is TGTGCCAGTAGTTCCAGACAGGGGGCTAGGTATGGCTACACCTTC.

Comments on this clonotype: One junction end disagrees with the germline gene, perhaps due to a read error. The V and J genes are TRBV7-2 and TRBJ2-3; D is possibly TRBD1 (6 bases). The CDR3 sequence is 13 residues long. Germline V gives CDR1 SGHTA, CDR2 FQGNSA. Written as DNA, the CDR3 is TGTGCCAGCAGCTGGACAGACACAGATACGCATTATTTT. It yields the protein CASSWTDTDTHYF.